These 20 T cell receptor beta chains came from one sample sequenced in a study of blood T cells in healthy people across ages. A second PCR of roughly 7 to 11 cycles used a sample-barcoded 5' primer and a J-beta primer mix. TCRdb re-analysed the 5' RACE reads in MiXCR, keeping a single row per CDR3 protein. The sample contains about 800,000 distinct CDR3 sequences, about half of which appear only once. Sequenced: blood. These receptors all stem from an elderly man in good health.

The sample holds a few counts of this clonotype. The chain has TRBV20-1 and TRBJ2-5, with 11 bases identical to TRBD1. From germline, CDR1 is DFQATT and CDR2 SNEGSKA (reference sequence). Trimming at V came to 4 bases and at J to 2 bases, leaving 3 bases not matched to a gene. This CDR3 has 14 residues. The CDR3 bases are TGCAGTGCTACTGGACAGGGGGCACAAGAGACCCAGTACTTC. It translates to CSATGQGAQETQYF.

The genes are TRBV7-3 and TRBJ2-1; tentatively, D is TRBD2 (6 bases). V was shortened by 5 bases and J by 0 bases, with 14 bases between the two germline ends. CDR1 is SGHTA and CDR2 is FQGTGA in the germline V gene. This CDR3 has 16 residues. CDR3 DNA sequence: TGTGCCAGCAGCGCCATAGCGGATAGCTCCTACAATGAGCAGTTCTTC. Protein sequence: CASSAIADSSYNEQFF.

The table lists this clonotype with a few counts. J is TRBJ1-4 and V is TRBV2, with 7 bases aligning to TRBD1. Germline CDR1 reads SNHLY; CDR2 reads FYNNEI. The V gene end was trimmed by 6 bases and the J gene end by 8 bases; junction bases not matched to a gene: 6. The CDR3 covers 13 residues. The CDR3 protein is CASRDRLGEKLFF. CDR3 bases: TGTGCCAGCAGGGACAGGCTGGGGGAAAAACTGTTTTTT.

The chain has TRBV10-3 and TRBJ2-3, with D perhaps matching TRBD1 (6 bases). Germline assignment: CDR1 ENHRY and CDR2 SYGVKD. Trimming shortened V by 3 bases and J by 1 base, and 14 bases separated the two germline ends. This CDR3 region has 16 residues. CDR3 in DNA: TGTGCCATCAGTGAAGGACAAGGGGGACGCACAGATACGCAGTATTTT. It encodes CAISEGQGGRTDTQYF.

This chain joins TRBV14 and TRBJ1-1, with D unclear. Germline values: CDR1 SGHDN, CDR2 FVKESK. The V end was cut by 0 bases, the J end by 5 bases, with 7 bases between. The CDR3 loop spans 13 amino acids. For the CDR3, the DNA is TGTGCCAGCAGCCAAGAGGGCGTAACTGAAGCTTTCTTT. Encoded protein: CASSQEGVTEAFF.

This clonotype was seen more than once but under ten times. The CDR3 spells CASSLSPGGFNEQFF. Here the CDR3 DNA reads TGCGCCAGCAGCTTGTCCCCGGGAGGTTTCAATGAGCAGTTCTTC. The V and J genes are TRBV5-1 and TRBJ2-1; 7 positions agree with TRBD2. Germline trimming cut 1 base from V and 6 bases from J; bases unmatched to any gene: 7. The CDR3 is made up of 15 amino acids. In germline, CDR1 is SGHRS, CDR2 YFSETQ.

Points on this clonotype: A much larger clone lies one base from this, so it may be a read error. The J gene is TRBJ1-1, the V gene TRBV3-1; no clear D gene. Germline CDR1 and CDR2: LGHDT and YNNKEL (reference sequence). The length of the CDR3 is 12 residues. The CDR3 sequence: CASSRGVSEVFF. CDR3 in DNA: TGTGCCAGCAGCCGCGGGGTGTCTGAAGTTTTCTTT.

V gene TRBV7-2 combines with J gene TRBJ2-3; the match to TRBD1 covers 12 bases. Per the germline V gene, CDR1 is SGHTA and CDR2 is FQGNSA. This CDR3 contains 16 residues. V lost 4 bases and J lost 5; bases outside the gene matches: 7. The CDR3 spells CASSSWDRGRGDTQYF. The CDR3 DNA reads TGTGCCAGCAGCTCATGGGACAGGGGGCGAGGAGATACGCAGTATTTT.

The chain employs TRBV7-9 and TRBJ1-1; possible D gene TRBD1, 5 bases. Germline V gene data show CDR1 as SEHNR and CDR2 as FQNEAQ (reference sequence). This CDR3 comprises 13 residues. Trimming removed 5 bases at V and 4 bases at J, with 11 bases between. CDR3 protein: CASSRAGVTEAFF. In nucleotides, the CDR3 is TGTGCCAGCAGCAGGGCGGGGGTCACTGAAGCTTTCTTT. The full variable domain, completed using reference TRBV7-9 and TRBJ1-1, is DTGVSQNPRHKITKRGQNVTFRCDPISEHNRLYWYRQTLGQGPEFLTYFQNEAQLEKSRLLSDRFSAERPKGSFSTLEIQRTEQGDSAMYLCASSRAGVTEAFFGQGTRLTVV.

The sample holds a few counts of this clonotype. The chain has TRBV15 and TRBJ1-5, with D perhaps TRBD1 (5 bases). The length of the CDR3 is 15 residues. The V and J ends lost 4 bases and 10 bases respectively, with 20 bases between them. CDR1 LNHNV and CDR2 YYDKDF come from the germline V gene (reference sequence). The CDR3 loop is CATSTRGTGGDPQHF. The CDR3 DNA follows: TGTGCCACCAGCACGAGAGGGACCGGGGGGGATCCCCAGCATTTT.

At least ten counts were recorded for this clonotype. The V call is TRBV20-1, the J call TRBJ2-3, with 8 bases fitting TRBD1. Germline trimming cut 6 bases from V and 0 bases from J; bases unmatched to any gene: 5. Germline-derived CDR1 and CDR2 are DFQATT and SNEGSKA (reference sequence). This CDR3 is built from 14 residues. The CDR3 sequence: CSAHRQGSTDTQYF. The CDR3 DNA is TGCAGTGCGCACAGACAGGGGAGCACAGATACGCAGTATTTT.

The chain uses TRBV7-2 and TRBJ2-6; 9 nucleotides align to TRBD1. Germline trimming cut 4 bases from V and 2 bases from J; bases unmatched to any gene: 3. This CDR3 has 16 residues. Germline-derived CDR1 and CDR2 are SGHTA and FQGNSA. As DNA, the CDR3 is TGTGCCAGCAGCTACGGGACAGGGCCTGGGGCCAACGTCCTGACTTTC. Amino acid sequence: CASSYGTGPGANVLTF.

CDR3 sequence: CASSLGPPWGKNIQYF. DNA of the CDR3: TGTGCCAGCAGTTTAGGGCCTCCCTGGGGCAAAAACATTCAGTACTTC. This rearrangement joins TRBV27 to TRBJ2-4, with D uncertain. The CDR3 runs to 16 residues. CDR1 and CDR2 (germline): MNHEY, SMNVEV (reference sequence). V shed 2 bases and J shed 3 bases, with 14 bases lying between them.

This clonotype has a single count. A single base separates this from a much larger clone, so it may be a read error. The chain employs TRBV18 and TRBJ2-1; TRBD2 aligns across 8 bases. The CDR3 covers 15 residues. Germline values: CDR1 KGHSH, CDR2 LQKENI. Here the CDR3 DNA reads TGTGCCAGCTCACCGAGCGGGAGTAAGAACAATGAGCGGTTCTTC. This codes for CASSPSGSKNNERFF.

This clonotype was picked up a small number of times. The V gene is TRBV20-1, the J gene TRBJ2-1, with 7 bases matching TRBD1. The germline gives CDR1 DFQATT, CDR2 SNEGSKA (reference sequence). J gave up 0 bases and V 3 bases, and 5 bases lay outside the gene matches. The CDR3 has 15 residues. The DNA of the CDR3 is TGCAGTGCTAGGACAGGGAGTGTCTCCTACAATGAGCAGTTCTTC. Its translation: CSARTGSVSYNEQFF.

The CDR3 DNA follows: TGCGCCAGCAGCCCTTTGGGGGCGGGCACTGAAGCTTTCTTT. It encodes CASSPLGAGTEAFF. The chain is built from TRBV4-3 and TRBJ1-1, with TRBD1 as a possible D gene (6 bases). Per the germline V gene, CDR1 is LGHNA and CDR2 is YSLEER. This CDR3 has 14 amino acids. The V gene lost 4 bases and the J gene lost 4 bases, with 13 bases spanning the gap.

This clonotype appeared a few times. The rearrangement uses TRBV6-1 and TRBJ1-2, with TRBD1 matching 10 bases. The CDR3 length is 14 residues. Germline V gene sequence: CDR1 MNHNS, CDR2 SASEGT. V lost 10 bases to trimming and J lost 7 bases; unmatched junction nucleotides: 12. CDR3 protein: CATGQGSTVFGYTF. The DNA of the CDR3 is TGTGCCACGGGACAGGGGTCAACGGTATTTGGCTACACCTTC.

The chain recombines TRBV9 with TRBJ2-5; TRBD1 is a possible D gene (6 bases). The J call may be wrong; the DNA end is better matched by TRBJ2-1. Germline V gives CDR1 SGDLS, CDR2 YYNGEE. This CDR3 has 15 residues. In nucleotides, the CDR3 is TGTGCCAGCAGCGTAGAACCAGGGGTCCAAGAGACCCAGTTCTTC. This gives the protein CASSVEPGVQETQFF.

In this sample, this clonotype turned up a few times. The chain combines TRBV14 with TRBJ2-3, with 8 nucleotides matching TRBD2. Per the germline V gene, CDR1 is SGHDN and CDR2 is FVKESK. V shed 0 bases, J shed 1 base, and the junction held 6 bases outside the gene matches. The CDR3 contains 17 residues. The DNA for the CDR3 is TGTGCCAGCAGCCAAGATCGTATGCGGGAGGGCACAGATACGCAGTATTTT. This sequence encodes CASSQDRMREGTDTQYF. Full variable domain (rest looked up from reference TRBV14 and TRBJ2-3): EAGVTQFPSHSVIEKGQTVTLRCDPISGHDNLYWYRRVMGKEIKFLLHFVKESKQDESGMPNNRFLAERTGGTYSTLKVQPAELEDSGVYFCASSQDRMREGTDTQYFGPGTRLTVL.

V and J are TRBV10-3 and TRBJ2-5; TRBD1 might be the D (6 bases). V lost 4 bases and J 3 bases, leaving 15 bases between the germline ends. Germline V gene data show CDR1 as ENHRY and CDR2 as SYGVKD. This CDR3 is 15 amino acids long. CDR3 nucleotides: TGTGCCATCAGTGGGGACCGGGACACGGAAGAGACCCAGTACTTC. It is translated as CAISGDRDTEETQYF.